This T cell receptor (beta chain) originates from a study of blood T cell repertoires in COVID-19 (dated by TCRdb to between 2020 and 2021). For the wider study: Samples covering the acute and convalescent phases of COVID-19 were provided by collaborators in the United States, Italy and Spain. The material from the prospective study consisted of cDNA or gDNA derived from T cells, B-cell-depleted T cells, or PBMCs. Subjects who had been exposed to COVID-19, were actively infected with it, or had recovered from it provided the deeply sampled blood TCRbeta repertoires that made up the dataset. The repertoires were released in a freely available public database meant as a resource for research on the immune response to SARS-CoV-2. Samples came from the ongoing ImmuneRACE study (first 160 participants) plus 1,254 subjects from 6 global collaborators. A de-identified subject ID, COVID-19 status, age in years and sex were almost always included in the sample metadata. Where available, HLA class I and class II types were taken from metadata supplied by the sample provider and were not determined by assay-based typing.

Another Seattle source contributed samples from volunteer blood donors who had recovered from COVID-19. Collaborating institutions collected whole blood in K2EDTA tubes following their own protocols. For TCRbeta analysis, collaborator samples were shipped as frozen whole blood, as isolated PBMCs, or as DNA extracted from either sample type. The immunoSEQ Assay, a bias-controlled multiplex PCR, was used to amplify TCRbeta CDR3 regions from genomic DNA. Per the source publication's procedure: Nucleated cell counts per sample were estimated from amplification of reference gene primers within the assay. Sequence reads were collapsed and filtered to measure the absolute abundance of every unique TCRbeta CDR3 rearrangement. For each sample, productive Simpson clonality was calculated as the square root of Simpson's diversity index over productive rearrangements. The table was pulled from immuneACCESS by TCRdb, which kept in-frame rearrangements only. Such tables lose some clones; where checked, under half of the loss comes from unresolved V genes, and the rest has no known cause. For V, J and clone size, that table is used; D and trimming come from the DNA. This sample gives 150,000 or so clones in total; about 80% of them show up just once. Under 15% of the sample belongs to the ten largest clones.

V is pruned by 2 bases and J by 3 bases, leaving 6 bases of the junction without a gene match. From cysteine to phenylalanine, the CDR3 is 15 amino acids long. The read is trimmed to its CDR3 DNA, 45 bases read in frame from base 1. CDR1 and CDR2 are read off the germline V gene as SGHRS and YFSETQ. The paper's findings and limits, for the study overall: The quantity of clinical and demographic metadata differed by source and by participant and was supplied without curation.

A word on this clone: What this receptor recognizes is not known. Within one base of it there is no much larger clone, and no base qualities were kept.

The sequenced material came from peripheral blood. The rearranged chain carries TRBV5-1 and TRBJ2-3, with 7 bases in between that match TRBD1. The source of this sequence is a man between 65 and 80 years old who had recovered from COVID-19. The base sequence is TGCGCCAGCAGCTTTTCGGCAGGGGGAACAGATACGCAGTATTTT. This translates into CASSFSAGGTDTQYF.